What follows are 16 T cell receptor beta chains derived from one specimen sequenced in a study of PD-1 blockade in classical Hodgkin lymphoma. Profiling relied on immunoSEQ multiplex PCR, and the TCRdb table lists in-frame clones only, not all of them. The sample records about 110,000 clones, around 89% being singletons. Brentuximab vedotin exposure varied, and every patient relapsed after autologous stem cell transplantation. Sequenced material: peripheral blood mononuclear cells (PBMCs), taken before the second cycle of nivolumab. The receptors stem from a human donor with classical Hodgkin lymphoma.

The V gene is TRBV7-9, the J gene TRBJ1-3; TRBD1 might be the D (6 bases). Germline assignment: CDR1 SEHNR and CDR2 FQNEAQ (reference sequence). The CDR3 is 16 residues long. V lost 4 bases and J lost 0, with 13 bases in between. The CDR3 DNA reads TGTGCCAGCAGCTCGGGCGGGGGGGCCTCTGGAAACACCATATATTTT. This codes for CASSSGGGASGNTIYF. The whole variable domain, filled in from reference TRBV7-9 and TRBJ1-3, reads DTGVSQNPRHKITKRGQNVTFRCDPISEHNRLYWYRQTLGQGPEFLTYFQNEAQLEKSRLLSDRFSAERPKGSFSTLEIQRTEQGDSAMYLCASSSGGGASGNTIYFGEGSWLTVV.

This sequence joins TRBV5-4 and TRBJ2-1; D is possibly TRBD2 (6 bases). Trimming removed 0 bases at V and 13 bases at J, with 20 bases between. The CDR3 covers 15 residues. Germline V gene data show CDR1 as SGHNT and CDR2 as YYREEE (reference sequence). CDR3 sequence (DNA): TGTGCCAGCAGCTTGGGGGCGGGAAGTTTATTGATCCAGTTCTTC. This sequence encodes CASSLGAGSLLIQFF.

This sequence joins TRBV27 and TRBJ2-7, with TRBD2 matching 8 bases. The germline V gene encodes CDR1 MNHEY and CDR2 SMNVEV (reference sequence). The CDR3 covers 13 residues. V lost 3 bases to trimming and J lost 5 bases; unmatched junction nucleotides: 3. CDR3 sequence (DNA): TGTGCCAGCAGTTTCGGACTAGCAAACGAGCAGTACTTC. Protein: CASSFGLANEQYF.

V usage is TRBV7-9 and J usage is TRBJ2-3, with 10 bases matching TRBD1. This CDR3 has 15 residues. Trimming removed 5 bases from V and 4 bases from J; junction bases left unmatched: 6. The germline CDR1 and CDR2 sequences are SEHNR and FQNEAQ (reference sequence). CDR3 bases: TGTGCCAGCAGCCAAAGACAGGGGGCGTCAGATACGCAGTATTTT. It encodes CASSQRQGASDTQYF.

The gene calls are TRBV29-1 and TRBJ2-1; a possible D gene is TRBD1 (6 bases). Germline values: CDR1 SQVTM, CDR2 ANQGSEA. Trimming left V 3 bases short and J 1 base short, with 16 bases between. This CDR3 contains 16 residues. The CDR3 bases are TGCAGCGTTGAGGAGGACCGACAGGCTTCCTACAATGAGCAGTTCTTC. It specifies CSVEEDRQASYNEQFF.

CDR3 nucleotide sequence: TGTGCCAGCAGCCAAATGACAGGGGGAAGTGAAGCTTTCTTT. Its protein product is CASSQMTGGSEAFF. V and J are TRBV14 and TRBJ1-1; 9 positions match TRBD1. The V gene end was trimmed by 2 bases and the J gene end by 7 bases; junction bases not matched to a gene: 5. Germline CDR1 reads SGHDN; CDR2 reads FVKESK. The CDR3 is 14 residues long. Full variable domain (rest looked up from reference TRBV14 and TRBJ1-1): EAGVTQFPSHSVIEKGQTVTLRCDPISGHDNLYWYRRVMGKEIKFLLHFVKESKQDESGMPNNRFLAERTGGTYSTLKVQPAELEDSGVYFCASSQMTGGSEAFFGQGTRLTVV.

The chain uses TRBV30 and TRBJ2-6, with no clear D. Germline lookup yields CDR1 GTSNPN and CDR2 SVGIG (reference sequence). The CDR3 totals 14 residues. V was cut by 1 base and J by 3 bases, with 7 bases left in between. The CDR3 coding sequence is TGTGCCTGGAGTGGGGGATATGGGGCCAACGTCCTGACTTTC. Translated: CAWSGGYGANVLTF.

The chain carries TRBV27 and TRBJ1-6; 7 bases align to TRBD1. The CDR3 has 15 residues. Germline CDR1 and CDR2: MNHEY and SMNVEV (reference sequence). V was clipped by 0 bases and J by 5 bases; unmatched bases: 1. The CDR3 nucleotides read TGTGCCAGCAGTTTATCAGGGGGCCATAATTCACCCCTCCACTTT. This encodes CASSLSGGHNSPLHF.

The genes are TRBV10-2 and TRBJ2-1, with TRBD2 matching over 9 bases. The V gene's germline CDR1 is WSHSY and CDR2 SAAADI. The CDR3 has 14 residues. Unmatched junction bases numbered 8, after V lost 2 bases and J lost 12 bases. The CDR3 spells CASSEGLAGEVQFF. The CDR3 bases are TGCGCCAGCAGTGAGGGGTTAGCGGGAGAGGTGCAGTTCTTC.

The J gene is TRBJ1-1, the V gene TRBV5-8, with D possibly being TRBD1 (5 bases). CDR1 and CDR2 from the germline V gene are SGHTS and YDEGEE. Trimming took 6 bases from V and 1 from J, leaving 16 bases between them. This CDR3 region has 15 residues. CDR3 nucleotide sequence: TGTGCCAGCACCAGGACATACATGGGGAACACTGAAGCTTTCTTT. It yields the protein CASTRTYMGNTEAFF.

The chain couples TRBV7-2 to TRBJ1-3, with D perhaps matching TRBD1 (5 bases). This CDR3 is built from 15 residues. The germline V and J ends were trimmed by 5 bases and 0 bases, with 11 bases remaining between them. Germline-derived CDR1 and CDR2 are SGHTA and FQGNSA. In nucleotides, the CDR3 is TGTGCCAGCAGCCCCGACAGACTCTCTGGAAACACCATATATTTT. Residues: CASSPDRLSGNTIYF.

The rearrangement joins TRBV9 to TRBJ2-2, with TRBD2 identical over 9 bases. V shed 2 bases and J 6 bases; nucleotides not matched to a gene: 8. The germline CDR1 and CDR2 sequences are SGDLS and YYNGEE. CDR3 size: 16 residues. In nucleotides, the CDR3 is TGTGCCAGCAGCGTTTTAGCGGGAGTTTTCGCCGGGGAGCTGTTTTTT. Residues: CASSVLAGVFAGELFF.

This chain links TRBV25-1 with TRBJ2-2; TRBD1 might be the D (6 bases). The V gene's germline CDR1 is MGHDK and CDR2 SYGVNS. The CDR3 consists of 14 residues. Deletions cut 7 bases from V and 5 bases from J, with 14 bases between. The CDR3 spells CASIATGYTGELFF. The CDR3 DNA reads TGTGCCAGCATCGCTACAGGGTATACCGGGGAGCTGTTTTTT.

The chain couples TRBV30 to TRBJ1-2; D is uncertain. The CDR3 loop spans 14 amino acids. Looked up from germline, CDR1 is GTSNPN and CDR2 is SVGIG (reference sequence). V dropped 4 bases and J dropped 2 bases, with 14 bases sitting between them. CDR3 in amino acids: CAWNLGNQNYGYTF. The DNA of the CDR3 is TGTGCCTGGAATTTAGGGAATCAAAACTATGGCTACACCTTC.

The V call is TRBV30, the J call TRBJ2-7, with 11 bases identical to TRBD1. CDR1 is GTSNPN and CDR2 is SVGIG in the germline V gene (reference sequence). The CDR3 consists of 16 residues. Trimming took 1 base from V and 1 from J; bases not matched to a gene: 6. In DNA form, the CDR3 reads TGTGCCTGGAGTGCGGACAGGGGGCTGGCGTCCTACGAGCAGTACTTC. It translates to CAWSADRGLASYEQYF. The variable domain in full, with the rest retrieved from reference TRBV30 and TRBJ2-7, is SQTIHQWPATLVQPVGSPLSLECTVEGTSNPNLYWYRQAAGRGLQLLFYSVGIGQISSEVPQNLSASRPQDRQFILSSKKLLLSDSGFYLCAWSADRGLASYEQYFGPGTRLTVT.

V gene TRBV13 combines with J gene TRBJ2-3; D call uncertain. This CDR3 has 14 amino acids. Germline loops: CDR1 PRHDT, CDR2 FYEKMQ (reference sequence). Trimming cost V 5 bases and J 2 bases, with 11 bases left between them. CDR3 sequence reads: CASSRSTHTDTQYF. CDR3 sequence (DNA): TGTGCCAGCAGCCGATCGACTCACACAGATACGCAGTATTTT.